This T cell receptor beta chain comes out of a study of B cell selection in AIRE deficiency. Study results and caveats: Shorter CDR3s marked shared Treg sequences, biased toward few non-templated insertions.

Germline CDR1 LNHDA, CDR2 SQIVND (reference sequence). This CDR3 contains 14 residues. The V end lost 3 bases, the J end lost 2 bases, and 11 bases lay between the germline ends. The regulatory T cell sort gate was CD4+CD25hiCD127low/negative. A note on this clone: The antigen is unknown.

The protocol was immunoSEQ multiplex PCR, while the TCRdb copy is restricted to in-frame clones and leaves out a portion. The data hold about 22,000 clones, with nearly 95% observed a single time. This chain joins TRBV19 and TRBJ2-7, with D maybe TRBD1 (5 bases). Sequencing was done on a sample of CD4+CD25+ Tregs sorted from PBMCs. This TCR was recovered from a human donor in good health. CDR3 sequence reads: CASSMGYRTYEQYF. The CDR3 DNA reads as TGTGCCAGTAGTATGGGTTACAGGACCTACGAGCAGTACTTC.